Shown below are 24 T cell receptor beta chains from a single sample sequenced in a study of cytomegalovirus exposure and HLA in healthy donors. With 60 Vbeta and 13 Jbeta primers, the PCR was carried out. Repertoires were generated with immunoSEQ multiplex PCR, while TCRdb's copy carries only in-frame clones and drops some. The sample yields some 130,000 clones, approximately 82% seen once. Sequences were obtained from PBMCs. The receptor set was obtained from a man aged 35-49 years in good health and CMV-seronegative.

The J gene is TRBJ2-6, the V gene TRBV9; TRBD2 aligns across 9 bases. The CDR3 runs 18 residues. The germline V gene encodes CDR1 SGDLS and CDR2 YYNGEE. The V gene end was trimmed by 3 bases and the J gene end by 0 bases; junction bases not matched to a gene: 7. DNA of the CDR3: TGTGCCAGCAGCGACCCTAGCGGGGCCTTCTCTGGGGCCAACGTCCTGACTTTC. It is translated as CASSDPSGAFSGANVLTF.

This clone was recorded a few times. The chain has TRBV29-1 and TRBJ1-2, with D hard to call. The CDR3 contains 11 residues. The V and J ends lost 4 bases and 6 bases respectively, with 9 bases between them. The germline V gene has CDR1 SQVTM and CDR2 ANQGSEA. Here the CDR3 DNA reads TGCAGCGTTGCACATCACAATGGCTACACCTTC. Protein sequence: CSVAHHNGYTF.

The rearrangement uses TRBV5-1 and TRBJ2-7, with TRBD2 identical over 15 bases. V dropped 1 base and J dropped 0; count of bases not matched to a gene: 11. This CDR3 is built from 20 residues. The germline gives CDR1 SGHRS, CDR2 YFSETQ. The CDR3 is CASSLNWRTSGRASSYEQYF. The CDR3 nucleotides are TGCGCCAGCAGCTTGAATTGGAGGACTAGCGGGAGGGCTTCCTCCTACGAGCAGTACTTC. Full variable domain (remainder filled in from reference TRBV5-1 and TRBJ2-7): KAGVTQTPRYLIKTRGQQVTLSCSPISGHRSVSWYQQTPGQGLQFLFEYFSETQRNKGNFPGRFSGRQFSNSRSEMNVSTLELGDSALYLCASSLNWRTSGRASSYEQYFGPGTRLTVT.

This clone has more than one count but fewer than ten. The chain joins TRBV4-3 to TRBJ2-5, with 7 bases aligning to TRBD1. The germline gives CDR1 LGHNA, CDR2 YSLEER. Trimming took 0 bases from V and 3 from J; bases not matched to a gene: 4. The CDR3 is made up of 15 amino acids. CDR3 in DNA: TGCGCCAGCAGCCAAGATTGGGGACAGAAAGAGACCCAGTACTTC. Its translation: CASSQDWGQKETQYF.

V gene TRBV28 combines with J gene TRBJ1-2; no firm D call. The CDR3 loop spans 12 amino acids. V was pared by 1 base and J by 6 bases, with 6 bases between. Germline V lookup: CDR1 MDHEN, CDR2 SYDVKM. CDR3 in DNA: TGTGCCAGCAGTTTATCAGGAAATGGCTACACCTTC. This codes for CASSLSGNGYTF.

The chain couples TRBV28 to TRBJ2-3; 8 bases are a match to TRBD1. CDR1 MDHEN and CDR2 SYDVKM come from the germline V gene. The J segment lost 3 bases and the V segment lost 5 bases, leaving 7 bases of the junction unmatched. The CDR3 consists of 15 residues. CDR3 protein: CASSDRDRLTDTQYF. The CDR3 coding sequence is TGTGCCAGCAGTGATCGGGACAGGCTTACAGATACGCAGTATTTT. Together with reference TRBV28 and TRBJ2-3, the CDR3 gives the full variable domain: DVKVTQSSRYLVKRTGEKVFLECVQDMDHENMFWYRQDPGLGLRLIYFSYDVKMKEKGDIPEGYSVSREKKERFSLILESASTNQTSMYLCASSDRDRLTDTQYFGPGTRLTVL.

The chain's CDR3 is CASSLRGLNEQFF. CDR3 sequence (DNA): TGTGCCAGCAGTTTAAGAGGGTTGAATGAGCAGTTCTTC. The rearrangement links TRBV28 to TRBJ2-1, with a weak D call TRBD2 (5 bases). CDR3 length equals 13 residues. V lost 2 bases and J lost 7, with 9 bases in between. Germline CDR1 is MDHEN and CDR2 is SYDVKM. The full variable domain, rest sourced from reference TRBV28 and TRBJ2-1, is DVKVTQSSRYLVKRTGEKVFLECVQDMDHENMFWYRQDPGLGLRLIYFSYDVKMKEKGDIPEGYSVSREKKERFSLILESASTNQTSMYLCASSLRGLNEQFFGPGTRLTVL.

This sequence joins TRBV6-5 and TRBJ1-1, with 9 bases lining up with TRBD1. The length of the CDR3 is 13 residues. The V segment lost 6 bases and the J segment 8 bases; nucleotides outside the gene matches: 7. Germline-derived CDR1 and CDR2 are MNHEY and SVGAGI. The CDR3 loop reads CASSTGTGSEAFF. The CDR3 DNA sequence: TGTGCCAGCAGCACTGGGACAGGGTCGGAAGCTTTCTTT.

This chain connects TRBV18 to TRBJ2-5; 14 bases align to TRBD2. The CDR3 covers 17 residues. V shed 3 bases, J shed 4 bases, and the junction held 7 bases outside the gene matches. CDR1 is KGHSH, CDR2 LQKENI, per germline. For the CDR3, the DNA is TGTGCCAGCTCACCGACTAGCGGGGGGGCCGAAAGAGAGACCCAGTACTTC. This translates into CASSPTSGGAERETQYF.

The chain couples TRBV7-9 to TRBJ2-5; TRBD2 is a possible D gene (5 bases). The germline V gene encodes CDR1 SEHNR and CDR2 FQNEAQ (reference sequence). This CDR3 is built from 13 residues. The V gene lost 5 bases and the J gene lost 4 bases, with 11 bases spanning the gap. Written as DNA, the CDR3 is TGTGCCAGCAGCCAGTCAGGAGGAGAGACCCAGTACTTC. Translation: CASSQSGGETQYF.

The V and J genes are TRBV27 and TRBJ2-7; D uncertain. The germline V gene encodes CDR1 MNHEY and CDR2 SMNVEV (reference sequence). The CDR3 covers 13 residues. Trimming stripped 5 bases from V and 2 bases from J, with 10 bases between. CDR3 protein: CASSPQAPYEQYF. For the CDR3, the DNA is TGTGCCAGCAGTCCCCAGGCGCCCTACGAGCAGTACTTC.

The rearrangement uses TRBV6-5 and TRBJ2-1; D is uncertain. This CDR3 contains 15 residues. The germline V gene encodes CDR1 MNHEY and CDR2 SVGAGI. Trimming removed 6 bases at V and 3 bases at J, with 15 bases between. The CDR3 loop reads CASRQYGGLYNEQFF. CDR3 nucleotide sequence: TGTGCCAGCAGGCAATATGGCGGTCTCTACAATGAGCAGTTCTTC.

The rearrangement uses TRBV5-5 and TRBJ2-3, with a possible D match to TRBD1 (5 bases). Germline lookup yields CDR1 SGHKS and CDR2 YYEKEE (reference sequence). The CDR3 totals 13 residues. Trimming removed 0 bases at V and 7 bases at J, with 9 bases between. The CDR3 sequence: CASSLVAGNTQYF. CDR3 DNA: TGTGCCAGCAGCTTGGTGGCAGGGAATACGCAGTATTTT.

The V and J genes are TRBV27 and TRBJ2-5, with D maybe TRBD2 (5 bases). The end of the DNA aligns better with TRBJ2-7, so the J call may be wrong. The V gene's germline CDR1 is MNHEY and CDR2 SMNVEV (reference sequence). The CDR3 length is 16 residues. CDR3 nucleotide sequence: TGTGCCAGCAGTCCCAACCTGGGCGGGCTCTCCTACGAGCAGTACTTC. Translated, it gives CASSPNLGGLSYEQYF.

This chain connects TRBV7-9 to TRBJ1-4; D remains ambiguous. Germline CDR1 and CDR2: SEHNR and FQNEAQ (reference sequence). V gave up 1 base and J gave up 8 bases, with 14 bases separating them. This CDR3 has 15 residues. As DNA, the CDR3 is TGTGCCAGCAGCTTAGGGAGAGGGATCATGGAAAAACTGTTTTTT. Protein sequence: CASSLGRGIMEKLFF.

The V gene is TRBV27, the J gene TRBJ2-2; 10 positions agree with TRBD2. J gave up 3 bases and V 7 bases, and 8 bases lay outside the gene matches. This CDR3 has 16 amino acids. Germline V gives CDR1 MNHEY, CDR2 SMNVEV (reference sequence). The CDR3 reads CASIPLAGGYTGELFF. The CDR3 DNA sequence: TGTGCCAGCATCCCCTTAGCGGGGGGCTACACCGGGGAGCTGTTTTTT.

This chain connects TRBV5-1 to TRBJ2-5; D is undetermined. Germline loops: CDR1 SGHRS, CDR2 YFSETQ. This CDR3 has 11 residues. V was clipped by 3 bases and J by 5 bases, with 5 bases between them. In DNA, the CDR3 is TGCGCCAGCAGCTCCCGGGAGACCCAGTACTTC. It codes for CASSSRETQYF.

The V call is TRBV11-2, the J call TRBJ2-2, with 12 bases lining up with TRBD2. V lost 5 bases to trimming and J lost 5 bases; unmatched junction nucleotides: 3. Per germline, CDR1 SGHAT and CDR2 FQNNGV. The CDR3 is made up of 15 amino acids. The CDR3: CASSRTSGVTGELFF. The CDR3 bases are TGTGCCAGCAGCCGGACTAGCGGGGTGACCGGGGAGCTGTTTTTT.

This clone has a handful of counts. V usage is TRBV20-1 and J usage is TRBJ2-5, with D unclear. The CDR3 length is 11 residues. V gave up 6 bases and J gave up 2 bases, with 7 bases separating them. Germline CDR1 reads DFQATT; CDR2 reads SNEGSKA (reference sequence). The CDR3 reads CSATKQETQYF. CDR3 DNA sequence: TGCAGTGCGACAAAGCAAGAGACCCAGTACTTC.

The chain combines TRBV9 with TRBJ2-1; 10 bases fit TRBD2. Germline assignment: CDR1 SGDLS and CDR2 YYNGEE. CDR3 size: 18 residues. V was pared by 6 bases and J by 7 bases, with 19 bases of the junction left unmatched. For the CDR3, the DNA is TGTGCCAGCAAAAGACACCCGGAGGGGCTAGCGGGAGTTAATGAGCAGTTCTTC. Amino acids: CASKRHPEGLAGVNEQFF.

This clone was seen a single time. The CDR3 DNA sequence: TGTGCCAGCAGCGTAGTCGAGCGGGAGGGCTCCTACAATGAGCAGTTCTTC. This codes for CASSVVEREGSYNEQFF. The chain combines TRBV9 with TRBJ2-1; TRBD2 matches 10 bases. This CDR3 region has 17 residues. Germline CDR1 and CDR2: SGDLS and YYNGEE. J gave up 0 bases and V 0 bases, and 3 bases lay outside the gene matches.

This clone was detected only a few times. The chain uses TRBV7-3 and TRBJ2-1, with D perhaps TRBD2 (6 bases). The CDR3 has 17 amino acids. V was clipped by 2 bases and J by 0 bases, with 14 bases between them. CDR1 is SGHTA and CDR2 is FQGTGA in the germline V gene. In nucleotides, the CDR3 is TGTGCCAGCAGCTTAGAGAGCGGGCCAAGCTCCTACAATGAGCAGTTCTTC. Translation gives CASSLESGPSSYNEQFF.

This clone showed up just a few times. The V and J genes are TRBV21-1 and TRBJ2-7; the table calls TRBD2, which could not be checked here. TRBV21-1 is given as a pseudogene. This CDR3 contains 14 residues. The CDR3 region has the DNA TGTGCCAGCAGCAAAAAGCTGGCGGGAGAACGGCAGTACTTC. Translating gives CASSKKLAGERQYF.

The chain uses TRBV11-2 and TRBJ2-7; 10 nucleotides align to TRBD1. The CDR3 is 16 residues long. CDR1 is SGHAT, CDR2 FQNNGV, per germline. Unmatched junction bases numbered 4, after V lost 0 bases and J lost 2 bases. CDR3 region: CASSLDLGTGAYEQYF. CDR3 coding DNA: TGTGCCAGCAGCTTAGATTTGGGGACAGGGGCCTACGAGCAGTACTTC.